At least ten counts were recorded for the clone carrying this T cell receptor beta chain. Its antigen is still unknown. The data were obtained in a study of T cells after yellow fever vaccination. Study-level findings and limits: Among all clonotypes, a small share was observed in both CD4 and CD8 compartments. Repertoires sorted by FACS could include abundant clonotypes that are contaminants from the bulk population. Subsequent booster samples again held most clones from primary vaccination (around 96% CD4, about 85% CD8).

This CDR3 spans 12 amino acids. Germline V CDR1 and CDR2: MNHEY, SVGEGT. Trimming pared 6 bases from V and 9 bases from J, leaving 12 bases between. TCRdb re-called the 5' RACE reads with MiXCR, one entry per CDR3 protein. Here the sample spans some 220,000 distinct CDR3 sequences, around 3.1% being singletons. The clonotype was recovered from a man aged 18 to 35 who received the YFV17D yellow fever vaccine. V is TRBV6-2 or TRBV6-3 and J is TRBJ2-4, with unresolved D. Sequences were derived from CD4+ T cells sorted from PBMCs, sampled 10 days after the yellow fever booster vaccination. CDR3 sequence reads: CASSPPAAIQYF. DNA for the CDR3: TGTGCCAGCAGCCCCCCTGCGGCCATTCAGTACTTC.